Below, 6 T cell receptor beta chains from the same sample are listed, as sequenced in a study of blood T cell repertoires in COVID-19 (dated by TCRdb to the early 2020s). Receptor amplification or capture employed the immunoSEQ multiplex PCR assay. Sourced from immuneACCESS, this table was stored by TCRdb with only in-frame sequences that have V and J called. A share of the clones is absent; for the studies checked, an unresolved V gene accounts for under half, and the remainder has no known explanation. The sample table holds roughly 260,000 clones, of which more than 70% were seen once. Over 2% of the sample lies in the top ten. Material: peripheral blood. Receptor source: a woman aged 45 to 65 with acute or convalescent COVID-19.

This clone appeared a few times. The chain uses TRBV29-1 and TRBJ2-7; TRBD2 might be the D (5 bases). CDR3 length: 11 residues. Trimming left V 4 bases short and J 5 bases short, with 9 bases between. CDR1 and CDR2 (germline): SQVTM, ANQGSEA. This CDR3 is CSVGWGDEQYF. CDR3 DNA: TGCAGCGTTGGGTGGGGAGACGAGCAGTACTTC.

The genes are TRBV11-2 and TRBJ2-1; 10 bases fit TRBD2. V lost 0 bases, J lost 8 bases, and 10 bases stayed unmatched. Germline V gives CDR1 SGHAT, CDR2 FQNNGV. The CDR3 covers 17 residues. The CDR3 DNA reads TGTGCCAGCAGCTTAGATCCCCTAAGCGGGAGGGACCATGAGCAGTTCTTC. The encoded protein is CASSLDPLSGRDHEQFF.

The chain employs TRBV5-1 and TRBJ1-5; D is undetermined. Looked up from germline, CDR1 is SGHRS and CDR2 is YFSETQ. This CDR3 has 14 residues. Trimming took off 0 bases at V and 2 bases at J, with 6 bases between the two ends. CDR3 coding DNA: TGCGCCAGCAGCTTGGGAGAAGGCAATCAGCCCCAGCATTTT. Amino acid sequence: CASSLGEGNQPQHF.

This clone was counted ten times or more. This sequence joins TRBV15 and TRBJ1-2; 7 nucleotides agree with TRBD1. Germline V gives CDR1 LNHNV, CDR2 YYDKDF (reference sequence). CDR3 length: 13 amino acids. With V trimmed by 2 bases and J by 6 bases, 3 bases remained unmatched. DNA of the CDR3: TGTGCCACCAGCAGACGGACAGGAGATGGCTACACCTTC. Translated, it gives CATSRRTGDGYTF.

This chain connects TRBV5-1 to TRBJ2-2, with a weak D call TRBD2 (6 bases). The germline CDR1 and CDR2 sequences are SGHRS and YFSETQ. The CDR3 consists of 15 residues. Trimming took 1 base from V and 3 from J, leaving 10 bases between them. CDR3 amino acids: CASSLKLADTGELFF. The CDR3 nucleotides read TGCGCCAGCAGCTTGAAACTAGCCGACACCGGGGAGCTGTTTTTT.

This sequence joins TRBV5-3 and TRBJ2-7; 12 bases fit TRBD2. TRBV5-3 is annotated as an ORF whose role is uncertain. This CDR3 spans 18 amino acids. The trim removed 0 bases at V and 0 bases at J, leaving 7 bases unmatched. This CDR3 reads CARSLGTSGILGSYEQYF. In nucleotides, the CDR3 is TGTGCCAGAAGCTTGGGGACTAGCGGGATCCTGGGCTCCTACGAGCAGTACTTC.